This T cell receptor beta chain was found in a study of cytomegalovirus exposure and HLA in healthy donors. Study-level findings and limits: Within a later analysis, the majority of CMV-associated TCR beta chains appeared HLA-restricted. Previous analysis showed most TCR beta V segments were productive about 87% or about 30% of the time. In a later analysis, TCR beta V- and J-gene trimming was associated with a missense DCLRE1C variant.

This CDR3 has 14 amino acids. V dropped 0 bases and J dropped 5 bases, with 11 bases sitting between them. CDR1 and CDR2 from the germline V gene are SGDLS and YYNGEE. A multiplex PCR was run with 60 Vbeta primers and 13 Jbeta primers. This table comes from immunoSEQ multiplex PCR, and its TCRdb copy is limited to in-frame clones, with some not included. The data show 90,000 to 150,000 clones, about 75% seen once. Unrecorded immune exposure was likely among donors, who were nominally healthy when sampled. The count of this clone is one. The antigen remains unidentified. The source is a woman in her 40s in good health and CMV-seropositive. The sample consisted of PBMCs. The chain couples TRBV9 to TRBJ1-2, with D unresolved. The chain's CDR3 is CASSVDRGAYGYTF. CDR3 nucleotide sequence: TGTGCCAGCAGCGTAGATCGGGGAGCTTATGGCTACACCTTC.